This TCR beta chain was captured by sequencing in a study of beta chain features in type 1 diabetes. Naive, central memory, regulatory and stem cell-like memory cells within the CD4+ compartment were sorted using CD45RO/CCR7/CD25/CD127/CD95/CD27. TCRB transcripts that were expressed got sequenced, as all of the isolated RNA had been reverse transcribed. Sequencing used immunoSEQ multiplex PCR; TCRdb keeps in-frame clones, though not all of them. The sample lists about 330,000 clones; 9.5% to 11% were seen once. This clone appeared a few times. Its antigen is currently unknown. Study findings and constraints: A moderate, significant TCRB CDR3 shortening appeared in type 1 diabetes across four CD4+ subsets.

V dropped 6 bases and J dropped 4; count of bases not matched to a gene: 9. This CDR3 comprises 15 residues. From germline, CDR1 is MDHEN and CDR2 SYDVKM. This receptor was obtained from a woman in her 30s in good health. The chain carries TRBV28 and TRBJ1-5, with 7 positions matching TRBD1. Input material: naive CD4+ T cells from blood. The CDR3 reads CASSNDRAVNQPQHF. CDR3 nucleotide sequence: TGTGCCAGCAGCAACGACAGGGCCGTAAATCAGCCCCAGCATTTT. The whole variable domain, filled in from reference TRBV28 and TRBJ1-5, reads DVKVTQSSRYLVKRTGEKVFLECVQDMDHENMFWYRQDPGLGLRLIYFSYDVKMKEKGDIPEGYSVSREKKERFSLILESASTNQTSMYLCASSNDRAVNQPQHFGDGTRLSIL.